This T cell receptor beta chain was recovered during a study of T cells in Graves' hyperthyroidism and ophthalmopathy. Amplified TCR beta CDR3 regions came from RNA transcripts. The HTBI set primed first-round TCR CDR3 RT-PCR. TCRdb fed the multiplex PCR reads into MiXCR, producing one record per CDR3 protein. This repertoire shows about 510,000 distinct CDR3 sequences, approximately 15% found once; its top ten account for more than 11%. CDR1 is LNHDA and CDR2 is SQIVND in the germline V gene (reference sequence). The CDR3 is made up of 14 amino acids. With 7 bases clipped from V and 4 bases from J, the junction kept 10 bases outside the gene matches.

The rearrangement joins TRBV19 to TRBJ2-7, with TRBD1 identical over 7 bases. Sequencing used blood. The sequence was obtained from a woman aged 35 to 49 with Graves' hyperthyroidism. The CDR3 here is CASTPTGSKYEQYF. The CDR3 DNA is TGTGCCAGTACCCCGACAGGGAGTAAATACGAGCAGTACTTC. The full variable domain, its missing parts supplied by reference TRBV19 and TRBJ2-7, is DGGITQSPKYLFRKEGQNVTLSCEQNLNHDAMYWYRQDPGQGLRLIYYSQIVNDFQKGDIAEGYSVSREKKESFPLTVTSAQKNPTAFYLCASTPTGSKYEQYFGPGTRLTVT.